This T cell receptor (beta chain) was captured by sequencing in a study of blood T cells in healthy people across ages. The authors ran a second PCR of about 7 to 11 cycles using a sample-barcoded 5' primer and a J-beta primer mix. Any given sample supplied a minimum of 3 million CDR3-containing paired-end reads. TCRdb re-called the 5' RACE reads through MiXCR, storing one row per CDR3 protein. The sample carries 800,000 to 1,300,000 distinct CDR3 sequences, approximately 26% recorded once. J lost 7 bases, V lost 6 bases, and 9 bases had no gene match. CDR3 length equals 14 residues. CDR1 and CDR2 from the germline V gene are SQVTM and ANQGSEA. This sample also belongs to another study, concerning T cells of mothers and their children.

The clonotype comes from a girl between 2 and 10 years old in good health. Sequenced sample: blood. This rearrangement joins TRBV29-1 to TRBJ2-1; TRBD2 matches at 10 bases. DNA for the CDR3: TGCAGCGTCCACTCTAGCGGGAGCCCTAATGAGCAGTTCTTC. It encodes CSVHSSGSPNEQFF.